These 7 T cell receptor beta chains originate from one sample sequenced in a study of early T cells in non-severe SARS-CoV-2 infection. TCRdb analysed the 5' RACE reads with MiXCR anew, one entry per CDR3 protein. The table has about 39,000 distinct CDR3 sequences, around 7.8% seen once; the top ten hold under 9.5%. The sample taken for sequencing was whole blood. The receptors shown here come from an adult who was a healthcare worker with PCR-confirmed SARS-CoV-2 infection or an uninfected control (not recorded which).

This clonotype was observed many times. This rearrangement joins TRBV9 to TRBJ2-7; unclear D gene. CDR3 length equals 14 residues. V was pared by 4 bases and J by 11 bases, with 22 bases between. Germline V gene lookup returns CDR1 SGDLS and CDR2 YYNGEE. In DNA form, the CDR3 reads TGTGCCAGCAGCACCCGTCCAGCGAAGGGCGTTAAGTACTTC. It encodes CASSTRPAKGVKYF.

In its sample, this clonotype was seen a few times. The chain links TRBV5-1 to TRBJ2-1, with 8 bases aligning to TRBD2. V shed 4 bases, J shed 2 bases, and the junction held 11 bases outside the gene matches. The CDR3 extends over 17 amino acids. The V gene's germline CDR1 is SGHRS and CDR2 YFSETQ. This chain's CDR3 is CASSRSKGGGPYNEQFF. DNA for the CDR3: TGCGCCAGCAGCCGATCAAAAGGCGGGGGGCCCTACAATGAGCAGTTCTTC.

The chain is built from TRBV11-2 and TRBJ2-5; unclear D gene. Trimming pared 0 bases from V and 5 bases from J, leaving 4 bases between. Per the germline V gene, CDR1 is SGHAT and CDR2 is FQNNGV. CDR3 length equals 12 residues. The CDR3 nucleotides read TGTGCCAGCAGCTTAGAAGGGGAGACCCAGTACTTC. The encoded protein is CASSLEGETQYF. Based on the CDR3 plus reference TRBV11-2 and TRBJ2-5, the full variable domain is EAGVAQSPRYKIIEKRQSVAFWCNPISGHATLYWYQQILGQGPKLLIQFQNNGVVDDSQLPKDRFSAERLKGVDSTLKIQPAKLEDSAVYLCASSLEGETQYFGPGTRLLVL.

The CDR3 coding sequence is TGTGCCAGCAGTCCAGCGGGGGGGCCGGATACGCAGTATTTT. Amino acids: CASSPAGGPDTQYF. This rearrangement joins TRBV7-6 to TRBJ2-3, with TRBD2 matching over 10 bases. The V gene end was trimmed by 6 bases and the J gene end by 6 bases; junction bases not matched to a gene: 6. From germline, CDR1 is SGHVS and CDR2 FNYEAQ. The CDR3 spans 14 residues.

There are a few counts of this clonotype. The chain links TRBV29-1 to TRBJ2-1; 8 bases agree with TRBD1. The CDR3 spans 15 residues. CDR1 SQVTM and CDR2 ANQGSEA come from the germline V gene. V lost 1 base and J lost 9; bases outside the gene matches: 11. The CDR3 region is CSVEGAAGQVSEQFF. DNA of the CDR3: TGCAGCGTTGAAGGGGCGGCGGGACAGGTCAGTGAGCAGTTCTTC.

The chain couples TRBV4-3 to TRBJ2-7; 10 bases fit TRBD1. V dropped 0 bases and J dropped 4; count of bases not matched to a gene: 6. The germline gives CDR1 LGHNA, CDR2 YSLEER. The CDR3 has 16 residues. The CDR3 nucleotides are TGCGCCAGCAGCCAAGAATCAGGGACAGGGGTGTACGAGCAGTACTTC. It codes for CASSQESGTGVYEQYF.

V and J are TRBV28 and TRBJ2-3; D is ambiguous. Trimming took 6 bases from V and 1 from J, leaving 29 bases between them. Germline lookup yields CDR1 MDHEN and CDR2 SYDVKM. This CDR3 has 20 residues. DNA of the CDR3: TGTGCCAGCAGCGATGCCCTGCCTTACCTCCAAATGCCTGGCACAGATACGCAGTATTTT. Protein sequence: CASSDALPYLQMPGTDTQYF.